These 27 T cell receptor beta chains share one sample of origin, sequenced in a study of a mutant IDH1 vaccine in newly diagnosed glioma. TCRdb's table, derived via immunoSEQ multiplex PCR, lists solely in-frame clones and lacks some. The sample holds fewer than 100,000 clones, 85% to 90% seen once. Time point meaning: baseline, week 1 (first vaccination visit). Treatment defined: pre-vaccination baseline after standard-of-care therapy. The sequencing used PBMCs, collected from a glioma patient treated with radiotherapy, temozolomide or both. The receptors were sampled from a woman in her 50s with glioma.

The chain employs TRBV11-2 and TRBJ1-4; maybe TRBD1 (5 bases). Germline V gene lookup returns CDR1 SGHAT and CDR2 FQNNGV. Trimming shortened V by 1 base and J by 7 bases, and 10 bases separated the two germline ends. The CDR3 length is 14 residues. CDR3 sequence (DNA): TGTGCCAGCAGCTTAGTTATGAGGGGTGAAAAACTGTTTTTT. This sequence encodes CASSLVMRGEKLFF.

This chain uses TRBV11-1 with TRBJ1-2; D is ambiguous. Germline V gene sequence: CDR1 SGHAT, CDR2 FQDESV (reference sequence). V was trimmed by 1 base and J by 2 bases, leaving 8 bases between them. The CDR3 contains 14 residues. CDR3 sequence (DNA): TGTGCCAGCAGCTTAGTGGGAGTGAACTATGGCTACACCTTC. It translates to CASSLVGVNYGYTF.

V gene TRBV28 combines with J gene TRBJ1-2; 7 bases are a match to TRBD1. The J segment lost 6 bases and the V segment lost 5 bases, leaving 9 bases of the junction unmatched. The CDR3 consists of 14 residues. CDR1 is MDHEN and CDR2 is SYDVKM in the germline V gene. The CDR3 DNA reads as TGTGCCAGCAGTCCGCAGGGACAGTATCATGGCTACACCTTC. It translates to CASSPQGQYHGYTF.

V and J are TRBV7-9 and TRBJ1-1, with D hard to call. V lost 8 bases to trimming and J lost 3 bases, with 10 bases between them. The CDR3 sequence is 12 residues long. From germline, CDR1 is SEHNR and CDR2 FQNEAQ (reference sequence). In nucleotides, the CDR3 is TGTGCCAGCGGACTTTTTGACACTGAAGCTTTCTTT. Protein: CASGLFDTEAFF.

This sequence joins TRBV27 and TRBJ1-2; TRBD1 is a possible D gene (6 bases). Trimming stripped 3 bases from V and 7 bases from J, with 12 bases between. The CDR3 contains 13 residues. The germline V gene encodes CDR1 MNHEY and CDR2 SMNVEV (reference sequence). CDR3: CASSFSGEAGYTF. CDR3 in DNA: TGTGCCAGCAGTTTTTCAGGGGAGGCTGGCTACACCTTC.

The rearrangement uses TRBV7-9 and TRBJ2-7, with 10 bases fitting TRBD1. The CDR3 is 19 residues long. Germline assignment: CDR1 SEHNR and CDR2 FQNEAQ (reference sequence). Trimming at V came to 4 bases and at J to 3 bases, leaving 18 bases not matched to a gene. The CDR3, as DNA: TGTGCCAGCAGCTCCAAGCGGGACGGAGGGGACAGGGGAGTCTACGAGCAGTACTTC. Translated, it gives CASSSKRDGGDRGVYEQYF. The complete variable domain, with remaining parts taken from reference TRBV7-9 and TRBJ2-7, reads DTGVSQNPRHKITKRGQNVTFRCDPISEHNRLYWYRQTLGQGPEFLTYFQNEAQLEKSRLLSDRFSAERPKGSFSTLEIQRTEQGDSAMYLCASSSKRDGGDRGVYEQYFGPGTRLTVT.

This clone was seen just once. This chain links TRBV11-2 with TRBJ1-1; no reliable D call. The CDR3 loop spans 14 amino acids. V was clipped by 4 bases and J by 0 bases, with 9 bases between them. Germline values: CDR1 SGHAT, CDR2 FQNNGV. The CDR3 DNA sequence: TGTGCCAGCAGCTCTCTTAACCTGAACACTGAAGCTTTCTTT. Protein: CASSSLNLNTEAFF.

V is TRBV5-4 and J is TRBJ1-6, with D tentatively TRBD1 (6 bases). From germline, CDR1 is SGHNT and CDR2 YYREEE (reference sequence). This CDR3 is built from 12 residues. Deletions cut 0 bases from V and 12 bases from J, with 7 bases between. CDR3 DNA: TGTGCCAGCAGCTTGGAAGGGGGACCCCTCCACTTT. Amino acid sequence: CASSLEGGPLHF. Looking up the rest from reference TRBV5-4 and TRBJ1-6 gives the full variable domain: ETGVTQSPTHLIKTRGQQVTLRCSSQSGHNTVSWYQQALGQGPQFIFQYYREEENGRGNFPPRFSGLQFPNYSSELNVNALELDDSALYLCASSLEGGPLHFGNGTRLTVT.

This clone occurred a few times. The CDR3 bases are TGTGCCATCAGTGATTCAATTCTGGGGCGGCAGTGGGGAAACACCATATATTTT. Encoded protein: CAISDSILGRQWGNTIYF. The J gene is TRBJ1-3, the V gene TRBV10-3, with D possibly TRBD1 on 5 matching bases. Germline CDR1 reads ENHRY; CDR2 reads SYGVKD. This CDR3 is built from 18 residues. Trimming cost V 3 bases and J 4 bases, with 22 bases left between them.

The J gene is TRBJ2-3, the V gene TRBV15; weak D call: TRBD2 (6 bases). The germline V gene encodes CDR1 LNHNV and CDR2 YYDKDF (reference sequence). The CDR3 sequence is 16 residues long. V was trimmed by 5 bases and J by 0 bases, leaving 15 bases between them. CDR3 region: CATSLGPGVSTDTQYF. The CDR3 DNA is TGTGCCACCAGCCTCGGACCGGGGGTCAGCACAGATACGCAGTATTTT. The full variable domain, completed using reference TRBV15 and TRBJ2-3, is DAMVIQNPRYQVTQFGKPVTLSCSQTLNHNVMYWYQQKSSQAPKLLFHYYDKDFNNEADTPDNFQSRRPNTSFCFLDIRSPGLGDTAMYLCATSLGPGVSTDTQYFGPGTRLTVL.

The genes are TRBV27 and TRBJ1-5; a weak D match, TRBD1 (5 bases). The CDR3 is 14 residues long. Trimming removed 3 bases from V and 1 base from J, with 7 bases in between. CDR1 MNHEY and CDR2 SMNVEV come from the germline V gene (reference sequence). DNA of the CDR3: TGTGCCAGCAGTTTGGGGGGGAGCAATCAGCCCCAGCATTTT. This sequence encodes CASSLGGSNQPQHF.

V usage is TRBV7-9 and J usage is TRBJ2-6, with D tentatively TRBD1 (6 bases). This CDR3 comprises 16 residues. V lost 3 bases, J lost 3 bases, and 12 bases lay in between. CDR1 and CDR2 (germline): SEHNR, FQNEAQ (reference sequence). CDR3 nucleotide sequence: TGTGCCAGCAGCTTGGACAGTCTTCGTGGGGCCAACGTCCTGACTTTC. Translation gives CASSLDSLRGANVLTF.

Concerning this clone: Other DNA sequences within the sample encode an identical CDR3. The CDR3 DNA is TGTGCCAGCAGCGTCGGGGGCGGGGGCGCGGGAGAGACCCAGTACTTC. Protein product: CASSVGGGGAGETQYF. The chain uses TRBV9 and TRBJ2-5, with D perhaps TRBD2 (7 bases). The CDR3 covers 16 residues. Per the germline V gene, CDR1 is SGDLS and CDR2 is YYNGEE. V lost 2 bases, J lost 4 bases, and 18 bases lay in between.

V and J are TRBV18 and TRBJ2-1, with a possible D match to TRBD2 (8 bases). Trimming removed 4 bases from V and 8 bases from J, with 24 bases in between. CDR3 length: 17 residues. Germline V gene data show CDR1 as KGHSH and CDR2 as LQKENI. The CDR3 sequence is CASSRFSGTRGQDEQFF. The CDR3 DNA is TGTGCCAGCTCACGATTTTCTGGGACTAGGGGGCAGGATGAGCAGTTCTTC.

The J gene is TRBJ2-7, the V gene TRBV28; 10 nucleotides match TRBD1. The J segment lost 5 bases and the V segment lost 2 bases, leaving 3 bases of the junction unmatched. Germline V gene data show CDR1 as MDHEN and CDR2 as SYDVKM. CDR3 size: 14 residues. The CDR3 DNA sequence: TGTGCCAGCAGTTTACCGGGACAGGGGCACGAGCAGTACTTC. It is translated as CASSLPGQGHEQYF.

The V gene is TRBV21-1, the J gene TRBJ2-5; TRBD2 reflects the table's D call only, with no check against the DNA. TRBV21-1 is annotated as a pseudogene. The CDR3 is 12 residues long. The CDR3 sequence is CASTHLEETQYF. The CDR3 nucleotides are TGTGCCAGCACCCACTTGGAAGAGACCCAGTACTTC.

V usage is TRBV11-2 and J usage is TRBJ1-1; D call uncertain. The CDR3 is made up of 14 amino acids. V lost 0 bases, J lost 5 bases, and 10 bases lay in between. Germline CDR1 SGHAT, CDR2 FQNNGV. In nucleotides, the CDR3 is TGTGCCAGCAGCTTAGATATGGGGATTACTGAAGCTTTCTTT. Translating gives CASSLDMGITEAFF.

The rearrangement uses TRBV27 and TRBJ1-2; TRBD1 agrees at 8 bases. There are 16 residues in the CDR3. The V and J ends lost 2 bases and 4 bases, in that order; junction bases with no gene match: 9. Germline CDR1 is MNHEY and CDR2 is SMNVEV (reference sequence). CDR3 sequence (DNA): TGTGCCAGCAGTTTAGGGGCCAGGGGGCAGGGCTATGGCTACACCTTC. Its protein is CASSLGARGQGYGYTF.

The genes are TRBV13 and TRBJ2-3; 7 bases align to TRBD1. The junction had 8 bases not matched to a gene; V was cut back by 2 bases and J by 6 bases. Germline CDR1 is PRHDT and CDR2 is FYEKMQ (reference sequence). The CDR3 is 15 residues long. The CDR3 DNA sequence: TGTGCCAGCAGCTTAAAGGGACAGTATGGGGATACGCAGTATTTT. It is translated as CASSLKGQYGDTQYF.

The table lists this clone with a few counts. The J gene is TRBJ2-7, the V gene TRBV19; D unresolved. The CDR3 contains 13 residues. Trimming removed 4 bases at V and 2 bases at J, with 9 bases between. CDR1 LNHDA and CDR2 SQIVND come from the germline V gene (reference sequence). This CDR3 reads CASSNLGTYEQYF. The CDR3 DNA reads TGTGCCAGTAGTAATCTCGGAACCTACGAGCAGTACTTC.

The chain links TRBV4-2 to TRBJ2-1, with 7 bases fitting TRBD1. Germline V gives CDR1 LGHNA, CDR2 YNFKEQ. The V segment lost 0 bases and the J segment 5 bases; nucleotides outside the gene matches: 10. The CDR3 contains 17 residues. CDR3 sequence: CASSQDSSRGSNNEQFF. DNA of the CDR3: TGTGCCAGCAGCCAAGATTCAAGCAGGGGGAGTAACAATGAGCAGTTCTTC.

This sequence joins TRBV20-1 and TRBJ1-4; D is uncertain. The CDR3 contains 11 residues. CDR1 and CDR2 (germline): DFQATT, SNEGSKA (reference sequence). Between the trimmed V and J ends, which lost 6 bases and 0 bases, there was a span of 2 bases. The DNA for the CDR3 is TGCAGTGCGCCAACTAATGAAAAACTGTTTTTT. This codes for CSAPTNEKLFF.

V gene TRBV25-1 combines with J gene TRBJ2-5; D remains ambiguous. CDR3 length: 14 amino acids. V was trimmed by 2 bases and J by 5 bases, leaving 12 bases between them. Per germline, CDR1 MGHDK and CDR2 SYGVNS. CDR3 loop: CASSENAVWETQYF. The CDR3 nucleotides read TGTGCCAGCAGTGAAAACGCCGTCTGGGAGACCCAGTACTTC.

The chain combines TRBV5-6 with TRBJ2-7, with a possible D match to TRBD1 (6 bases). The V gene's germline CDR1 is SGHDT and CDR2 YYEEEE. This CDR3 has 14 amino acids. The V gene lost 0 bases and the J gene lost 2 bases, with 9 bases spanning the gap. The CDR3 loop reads CASSLDRVAYEQYF. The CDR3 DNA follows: TGTGCCAGCAGCTTGGACAGGGTGGCCTACGAGCAGTACTTC.

Written as DNA, the CDR3 is TGTGCCAGCAGTGACAGGTTCACCGGGGAGCTGTTTTTT. Amino acid sequence: CASSDRFTGELFF. This chain uses TRBV6-4 with TRBJ2-2; D gene ambiguous. CDR3 length: 13 amino acids. V lost 2 bases and J lost 4, with 5 bases in between. CDR1 and CDR2 (germline): MRHNA, SNTAGT.

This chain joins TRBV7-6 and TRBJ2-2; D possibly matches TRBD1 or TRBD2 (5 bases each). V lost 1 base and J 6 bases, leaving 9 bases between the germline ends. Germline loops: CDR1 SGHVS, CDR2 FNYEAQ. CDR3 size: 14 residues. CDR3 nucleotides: TGTGCCAGCAGCTTAGTTCAGGGACCCGGGGAGCTGTTTTTT. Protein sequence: CASSLVQGPGELFF.

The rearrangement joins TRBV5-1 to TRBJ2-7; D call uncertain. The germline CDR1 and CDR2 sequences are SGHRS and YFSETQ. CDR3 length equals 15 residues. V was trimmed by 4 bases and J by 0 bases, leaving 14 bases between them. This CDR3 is CASSPYLGSSYEQYF. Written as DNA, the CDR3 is TGCGCCAGCAGCCCCTACTTAGGTAGCTCCTACGAGCAGTACTTC.